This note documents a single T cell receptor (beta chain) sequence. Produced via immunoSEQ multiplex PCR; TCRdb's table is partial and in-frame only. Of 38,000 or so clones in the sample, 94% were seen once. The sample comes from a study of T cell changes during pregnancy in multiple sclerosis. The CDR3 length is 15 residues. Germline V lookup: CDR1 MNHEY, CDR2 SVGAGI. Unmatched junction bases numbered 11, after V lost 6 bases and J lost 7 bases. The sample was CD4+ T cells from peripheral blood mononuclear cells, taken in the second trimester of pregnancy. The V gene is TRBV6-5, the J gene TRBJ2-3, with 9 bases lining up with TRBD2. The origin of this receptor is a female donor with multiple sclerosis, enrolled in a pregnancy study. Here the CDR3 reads CASSALAGNQNTQYF. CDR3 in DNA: TGTGCCAGCAGCGCCCTAGCGGGAAACCAAAATACGCAGTATTTT.